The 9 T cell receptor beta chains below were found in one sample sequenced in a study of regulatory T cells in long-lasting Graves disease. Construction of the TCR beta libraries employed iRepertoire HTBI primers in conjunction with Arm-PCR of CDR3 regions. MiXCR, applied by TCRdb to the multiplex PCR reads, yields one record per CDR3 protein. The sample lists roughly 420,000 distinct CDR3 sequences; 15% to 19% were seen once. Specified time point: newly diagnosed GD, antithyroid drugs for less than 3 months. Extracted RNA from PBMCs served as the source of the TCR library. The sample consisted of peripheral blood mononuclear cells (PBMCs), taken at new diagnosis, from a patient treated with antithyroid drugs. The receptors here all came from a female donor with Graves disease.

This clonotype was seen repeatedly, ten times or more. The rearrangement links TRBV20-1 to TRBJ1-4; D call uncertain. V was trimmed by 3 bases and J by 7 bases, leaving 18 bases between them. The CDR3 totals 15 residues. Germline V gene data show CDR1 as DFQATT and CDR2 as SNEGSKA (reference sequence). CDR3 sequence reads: CSASDASGVVEKLFF. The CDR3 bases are TGCAGTGCTAGTGATGCCTCCGGAGTGGTTGAAAAACTGTTTTTT.

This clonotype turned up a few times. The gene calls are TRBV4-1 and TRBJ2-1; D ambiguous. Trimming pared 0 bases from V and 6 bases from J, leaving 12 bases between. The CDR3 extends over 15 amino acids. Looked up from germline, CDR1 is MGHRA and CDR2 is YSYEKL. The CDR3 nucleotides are TGCGCCAGCAGCCAAGAGGGCACCCCCCTCAATGAGCAGTTCTTC. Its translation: CASSQEGTPLNEQFF.

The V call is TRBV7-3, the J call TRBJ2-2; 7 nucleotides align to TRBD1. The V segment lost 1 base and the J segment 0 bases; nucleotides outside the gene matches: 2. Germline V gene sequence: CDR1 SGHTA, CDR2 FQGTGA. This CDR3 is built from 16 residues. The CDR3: CASSLIGTANTGELFF. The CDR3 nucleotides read TGTGCCAGCAGCTTAATAGGGACAGCGAACACCGGGGAGCTGTTTTTT. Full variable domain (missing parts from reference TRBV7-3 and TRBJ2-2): GAGVSQTPSNKVTEKGKYVELRCDPISGHTALYWYRQSLGQGPEFLIYFQGTGAADDSGLPNDRFFAVRPEGSVSTLKIQRTERGDSAVYLCASSLIGTANTGELFFGEGSRLTVL.

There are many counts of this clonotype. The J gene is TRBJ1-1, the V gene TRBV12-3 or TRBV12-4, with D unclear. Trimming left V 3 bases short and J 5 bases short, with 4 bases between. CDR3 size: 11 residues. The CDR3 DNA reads TGTGCCAGCAGTTTTCGGACTGAAGCTTTCTTT. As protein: CASSFRTEAFF.

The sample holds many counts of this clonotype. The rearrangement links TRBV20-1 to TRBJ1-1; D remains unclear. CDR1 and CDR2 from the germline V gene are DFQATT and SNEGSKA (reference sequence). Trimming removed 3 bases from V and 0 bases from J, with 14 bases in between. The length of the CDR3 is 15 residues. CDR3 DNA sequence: TGCAGTGCTAGTAGGCCAGGAGCCTTGAACACTGAAGCTTTCTTT. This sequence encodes CSASRPGALNTEAFF.

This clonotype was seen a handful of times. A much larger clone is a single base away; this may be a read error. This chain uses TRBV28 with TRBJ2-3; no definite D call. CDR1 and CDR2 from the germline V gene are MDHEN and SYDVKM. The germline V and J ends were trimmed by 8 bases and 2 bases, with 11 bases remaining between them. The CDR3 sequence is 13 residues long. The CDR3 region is CASHNSPTDTQYF. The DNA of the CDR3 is TGTGCCAGCCATAACAGTCCCACAGATACGCAGTATTTT. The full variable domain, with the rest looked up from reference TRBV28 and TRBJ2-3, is DVKVTQSSRYLVKRTGEKVFLECVQDMDHENMFWYRQDPGLGLRLIYFSYDVKMKEKGDIPEGYSVSREKKERFSLILESASTNQTSMYLCASHNSPTDTQYFGPGTRLTVL.

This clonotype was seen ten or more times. This chain's CDR3 is CASYPRLAADNEQFF. CDR3 sequence (DNA): TGTGCCAGCTATCCCCGACTAGCGGCAGACAATGAGCAGTTCTTC. The chain joins TRBV5-8 to TRBJ2-1, with 9 bases identical to TRBD2. Germline CDR1 and CDR2: SGHTS and YDEGEE. The CDR3 runs 15 residues. Unmatched junction bases numbered 10, after V lost 7 bases and J lost 5 bases.

CDR3 residues: CATKPGGLASHEQYF. The CDR3 DNA sequence: TGTGCCACTAAACCCGGGGGACTAGCGTCACACGAGCAGTACTTC. The chain joins TRBV6-1 to TRBJ2-7, with TRBD2 matching 10 bases. The junction had 14 bases not matched to a gene; V was cut back by 10 bases and J by 5 bases. Germline CDR1 MNHNS, CDR2 SASEGT. The CDR3 sequence is 15 residues long.

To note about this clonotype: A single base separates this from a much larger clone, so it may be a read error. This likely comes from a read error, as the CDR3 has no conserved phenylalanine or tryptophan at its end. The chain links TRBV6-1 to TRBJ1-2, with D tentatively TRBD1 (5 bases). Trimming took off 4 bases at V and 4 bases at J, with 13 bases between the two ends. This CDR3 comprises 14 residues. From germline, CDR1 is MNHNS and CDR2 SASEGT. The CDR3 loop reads CASSVQGASYGYTL. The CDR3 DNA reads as TGTGCCAGCAGTGTTCAAGGGGCGAGCTATGGCTACACCCTC.